This T cell receptor (beta chain) stems from a study of T cell responses to AZD1222 COVID-19 vaccine (dated by TCRdb to 2020 to 2022). With regard to the full study: AZD1222 recipients whose second dose came at about 4 weeks and those whose second dose came at about 12 weeks were combined into one group, since spike-specific TCR depth and breadth did not differ between the two schedules. TCR sequencing covered more than 230 trial participants: 207 given two doses of AZD1222 and 26 given two doses of MenACWY control vaccine. Trial participants were enrolled into age subgroups of 18-55, 56-69 and 70-plus years, which contained 148, 28 and 57 TCR-sequenced participants, respectively.

CDR1 and CDR2 were assigned from the germline V gene as SGHAT and FQNNGV. The germline ends are 9 bases apart after V is trimmed by 1 base and J by 0 bases. The CDR3 measures 16 amino acids from cysteine to phenylalanine. CDR3 DNA is the only sequence kept; it has 48 bases, read in frame from the first base. The CDR3 regions of human TCRbeta chains were analyzed by immunosequencing. The published analysis was carried out like this. TCRs in the repertoires were compared against a reference library of SARS-CoV-2-specific TCRs that had been generated with the MIRA antigen-specificity platform. Breadth was defined as the fraction of unique TCRs that were SARS-CoV-2-associated, and depth was defined as the fraction of total T cells that were SARS-CoV-2-associated. Using the MIRA data, each spike-specific TCR was mapped to the spike region that the TCR reacts to and placed in a CD4 or CD8 class. Log10-transformed breadth and depth values were compared by one-way ANOVA with Sidak's multiple comparisons tests. The table comes from immuneACCESS by way of TCRdb, which keeps in-frame sequences with V and J called. Part of the clones is missing from these tables; in studies checked, under half for an unresolved V gene and the rest for unknown reasons. The V and J calls and clone size come from that table; D and trimming were worked out from the DNA. Counted in this sample were fewer than 150,000 clones; 89% of them appeared once. About 4.8% of the sample is held by the ten biggest clonotypes.

The intended sense of this specimen's time point label: baseline before first vaccination. Samples from vaccinated people were obtained from the UK trials COV001 and COV002, which included a single-blind randomized controlled phase 2/3 trial of AZD1222 (ChAdOx1 nCoV-19) in healthy adults. Trial participant PBMC samples were collected at day 0 and day 28 after the second dose for TCRbeta chain sequencing. Overall study results and their limits: After two AZD1222 doses, both the breadth and the depth of spike-specific TCRs were significantly higher than at day 0 and than in MenACWY recipients. Most participants were white British and females outnumbered males, and the authors suggested that clonal diversity may have been underestimated. The vaccine-associated CD4 TCRs covered the entire spike protein, and the dominant responses fell in regions 160-218 and 743-854. Only five or six AZD1222 recipients were SARS-CoV-2 seropositive at baseline, limiting conclusions about previously exposed vaccinees. Epitopes outside the regions mutated in the B.1.351 and B.1.1.7 variants were reportedly recognized by nearly half of the unique spike-specific TCRs. The 56-69-year group was small, and its depth increase did not reach significance, likely because of low power. Because no samples from the day 14 peak response were available, repertoires could be characterized only after the peak T cell response.

With regard to this clone: Its binding antigen is unknown. It has no much larger one-base neighbor in the sample; base qualities were not kept.

Sequenced material: peripheral blood, taken on day 0 of AZD1222 vaccination. The V and J segments used are TRBV11-2 and TRBJ2-2; the D gene lacks a confident call. The TCR was taken from an adult in good health. CDR3 loop: CASSLGTRANTGELFF. The sequenced DNA is TGTGCCAGCAGCTTAGGTACCCGGGCGAACACCGGGGAGCTGTTTTTT.